One and the same sample provided the 28 T cell receptor beta chains below, sequenced in a study of naive and memory T cell subsets. The SP2 primer and nested alpha and beta constant region primers amplified ligated cDNA in four rounds. TCRdb recomputed calls from the UMI-ligation and nested PCR reads with MiXCR, one row per CDR3 protein. Found here are 20,000 to 25,000 distinct CDR3 sequences, approximately 6% of them singletons; the top ten hold roughly 6.2%. Stated treatment: skin biopsy from PPD injection site in Mantoux-positive individual. The library had UMIs added by 3' ligation of an oligonucleotide to TCR cDNA. The starting material was skin, obtained from a tuberculin skin test site. The receptors shown here come from an adult in good health.

There are many counts of this clonotype. The genes are TRBV11-3 and TRBJ2-7; D is undetermined. V gave up 0 bases and J gave up 0 bases, with 12 bases separating them. The CDR3 has 16 residues. In germline, CDR1 is SGHNT, CDR2 YENEEA. The CDR3 nucleotides read TGTGCCAGCAGCTTAGACCCCCCCCAACCCTCCTACGAGCAGTACTTC. Protein sequence: CASSLDPPQPSYEQYF.

This clonotype was seen many times. V and J are TRBV5-5 and TRBJ2-2; 9 nucleotides match TRBD2. CDR3 length: 18 residues. V trimming: 3 bases; J trimming: 1 base; junction bases outside the gene matches: 10. CDR1 and CDR2 from the germline V gene are SGHKS and YYEKEE (reference sequence). The CDR3 reads CASSSLAGATRNTGELFF. The CDR3, as DNA: TGTGCCAGCAGCTCCTTAGCGGGGGCTACCCGGAACACCGGGGAGCTGTTTTTT. The full variable domain, its missing parts supplied by reference TRBV5-5 and TRBJ2-2, is DAGVTQSPTHLIKTRGQQVTLRCSPISGHKSVSWYQQVLGQGPQFIFQYYEKEERGRGNFPDRFSARQFPNYSSELNVNALLLGDSALYLCASSSLAGATRNTGELFFGEGSRLTVL.

This clonotype occurred a few times. V gene TRBV18 combines with J gene TRBJ1-2; D perhaps matches TRBD1 (5 bases). Trimming removed 3 bases at V and 6 bases at J, with 11 bases between. The CDR3 extends over 13 amino acids. Germline CDR1 KGHSH, CDR2 LQKENI. The CDR3 here is CASSPGQGDGYTF. The CDR3 bases are TGTGCCAGCTCACCCGGGCAGGGTGATGGCTACACCTTC.

The gene calls are TRBV19 and TRBJ2-2; D unresolved. The V and J ends lost 7 bases and 3 bases respectively, with 12 bases between them. The CDR3 has 14 amino acids. Germline assignment: CDR1 LNHDA and CDR2 SQIVND (reference sequence). The DNA for the CDR3 is TGTGCCAGTACCAGGATTAGGGACACCGGGGAGCTGTTTTTT. Protein: CASTRIRDTGELFF. The variable domain in full, with the rest retrieved from reference TRBV19 and TRBJ2-2, is DGGITQSPKYLFRKEGQNVTLSCEQNLNHDAMYWYRQDPGQGLRLIYYSQIVNDFQKGDIAEGYSVSREKKESFPLTVTSAQKNPTAFYLCASTRIRDTGELFFGEGSRLTVL.

This clonotype was detected ten times or more. The rearrangement uses TRBV12-3 or TRBV12-4 and TRBJ2-1, with 13 bases identical to TRBD2. The V segment lost 6 bases and the J segment 3 bases; nucleotides outside the gene matches: 2. This CDR3 has 15 amino acids. CDR3 protein: CASSGTSGVYNEQFF. The CDR3 coding sequence is TGTGCCAGCAGCGGGACTAGCGGGGTCTACAATGAGCAGTTCTTC.

This clonotype turned up a few times. A much larger clone differs from this one at a single base, so this may be a read error. V gene TRBV4-1 combines with J gene TRBJ1-2; D gene ambiguous. CDR3 length: 16 amino acids. Germline assignment: CDR1 MGHRA and CDR2 YSYEKL. CDR3 in amino acids: CASSQDRYRGNYGDTF. The CDR3 DNA reads TGCGCCAGCAGCCAAGATCGGTATCGGGGAAACTATGGCGACACCTTC.

Many counts were recorded for this clonotype. V gene TRBV7-8 combines with J gene TRBJ2-1; D is possibly TRBD2 (5 bases). The CDR3 is 17 residues long. Germline V CDR1 and CDR2: SGHVS, FQNEAQ. Trimming pared 0 bases from V and 2 bases from J, leaving 14 bases between. CDR3 loop: CASSLARLSTPYNEQFF. The CDR3 DNA reads TGTGCCAGCAGCTTAGCGCGACTATCCACCCCCTACAATGAGCAGTTCTTC.

This clonotype was seen only a few times. The chain joins TRBV11-1 to TRBJ2-7; D is unresolved. This CDR3 has 16 residues. Looked up from germline, CDR1 is SGHAT and CDR2 is FQDESV (reference sequence). V lost 0 bases and J 6 bases, leaving 18 bases between the germline ends. The CDR3 loop reads CASSLAAVHRPGEQYF. CDR3 in DNA: TGTGCCAGCAGCTTAGCTGCGGTACACCGGCCCGGCGAGCAGTACTTC.

This clonotype was counted ten times or more. V is TRBV4-2 and J is TRBJ2-3; D gene ambiguous. The CDR3 spans 19 residues. Looked up from germline, CDR1 is LGHNA and CDR2 is YNFKEQ. Trimming stripped 1 base from V and 0 bases from J, with 20 bases between. The CDR3 nucleotides are TGTGCCAGCAGCCAAGTTGTTTTGGGGAACGTCGCTAGCACAGATACGCAGTATTTT. Its protein is CASSQVVLGNVASTDTQYF.

This clonotype has ten or more counts. V gene TRBV29-1 combines with J gene TRBJ2-7, with 8 positions matching TRBD1. The J segment lost 4 bases and the V segment lost 3 bases, leaving 8 bases of the junction unmatched. CDR3 length equals 14 residues. CDR1 is SQVTM, CDR2 ANQGSEA, per germline. The CDR3 protein is CSVDSTDRAYEQYF. As DNA, the CDR3 is TGCAGCGTTGATAGTACGGACAGGGCGTACGAGCAGTACTTC.

There are many counts of this clonotype. The chain joins TRBV29-1 to TRBJ2-1; 10 nucleotides line up with TRBD2. Germline V gives CDR1 SQVTM, CDR2 ANQGSEA. The CDR3 runs to 17 residues. With 2 bases clipped from V and 0 bases from J, the junction kept 7 bases outside the gene matches. The CDR3 DNA follows: TGCAGCGTTGAACTAGCGGGGGACTTAAGCTCCTACAATGAGCAGTTCTTC. Translation: CSVELAGDLSSYNEQFF.

The chain carries TRBV6-2 or TRBV6-3 and TRBJ1-6; 7 bases are a match to TRBD1. Germline V gene data show CDR1 as MNHEY and CDR2 as SVGEGT. The V segment lost 6 bases and the J segment 7 bases; nucleotides outside the gene matches: 12. The CDR3 runs to 16 residues. The CDR3 sequence: CASSPTRDSRNSPLHF. CDR3 nucleotides: TGTGCCAGCAGCCCAACCAGGGACAGTCGGAATTCACCCCTCCACTTT.

The V and J genes are TRBV12-3 or TRBV12-4 and TRBJ1-5; 8 nucleotides line up with TRBD1. The CDR3 is 15 amino acids. V lost 2 bases and J lost 6; bases outside the gene matches: 6. The CDR3 nucleotides read TGTGCCAGCAGTTTACGTACAGGGGGTCGTCAGCCCCAGCATTTT. Translating it yields CASSLRTGGRQPQHF.

This clonotype came up many times. The chain joins TRBV19 to TRBJ1-2, with 7 bases matching TRBD1. After removal of 7 bases from V and 6 bases from J, the junction contained 14 bases not matched to a gene. This CDR3 is built from 15 residues. Germline assignment: CDR1 LNHDA and CDR2 SQIVND (reference sequence). The chain's CDR3 is CASTPLETGPDGYTF. The CDR3 coding sequence is TGTGCCAGTACCCCCCTAGAGACAGGGCCCGATGGCTACACCTTC.

The sample holds a few counts of this clonotype. This rearrangement joins TRBV2 to TRBJ2-2; 12 bases match TRBD2. Germline-derived CDR1 and CDR2 are SNHLY and FYNNEI. Unmatched junction bases numbered 26, after V lost 8 bases and J lost 7 bases. The CDR3 has 21 residues. CDR3 region: CASAPPTTGGLAGYTSGELFF. In nucleotides, the CDR3 is TGTGCCAGCGCTCCGCCTACAACAGGTGGACTAGCGGGATATACTAGCGGGGAGCTGTTTTTT. The whole variable domain, filled in from reference TRBV2 and TRBJ2-2, reads EPEVTQTPSHQVTQMGQEVILRCVPISNHLYFYWYRQILGQKVEFLVSFYNNEISEKSEIFDDQFSVERPDGSNFTLKIRSTKLEDSAMYFCASAPPTTGGLAGYTSGELFFGEGSRLTVL.

The rearrangement joins TRBV7-2 to TRBJ2-3; no clear D. CDR1 and CDR2 (germline): SGHTA, FQGNSA. This CDR3 is 12 amino acids long. V was cut by 4 bases and J by 5 bases, with 7 bases left in between. The CDR3 bases are TGTGCCAGCAGCTCCTACGGAGATACGCAGTATTTT. Its translation: CASSSYGDTQYF.

This clonotype has more than one count but fewer than ten. V is TRBV29-1 and J is TRBJ1-1; 8 bases agree with TRBD1. CDR1 SQVTM and CDR2 ANQGSEA come from the germline V gene. The CDR3 sequence is 14 residues long. The V segment lost 7 bases and the J segment 0 bases; nucleotides outside the gene matches: 7. The CDR3 region is CSAGPGQVNTEAFF. CDR3 in DNA: TGCAGCGCTGGCCCGGGACAGGTGAACACTGAAGCTTTCTTT.

A note on this clonotype: The limits of the CDR3 on the DNA are not certain, so only TCRdb's listed CDR3 is given. The J gene is TRBJ1-1, the V gene TRBV7-9. The CDR3 is 16 residues long, counting both termini. Per the germline V gene, CDR1 is SEHNR and CDR2 is FQNEAQ (reference sequence). CDR3 amino acids: CASSFAPGTGGTEVFF.

This clonotype has more than one count but fewer than ten. V and J are TRBV20-1 and TRBJ2-2; 7 nucleotides line up with TRBD1. This CDR3 comprises 15 residues. V lost 3 bases to trimming and J lost 2 bases; unmatched junction nucleotides: 6. Germline values: CDR1 DFQATT, CDR2 SNEGSKA (reference sequence). DNA of the CDR3: TGCAGTGCTAGGAAACAGGGGCCAAACACCGGGGAGCTGTTTTTT. Protein: CSARKQGPNTGELFF.

This clonotype was recorded at least ten times. The chain joins TRBV28 to TRBJ2-7; 7 positions agree with TRBD2. V shed 6 bases and J 2 bases; nucleotides not matched to a gene: 10. CDR1 and CDR2 (germline): MDHEN, SYDVKM. The CDR3 is 15 residues long. The CDR3 DNA is TGTGCCAGCAGGGTAGCGGGCCAAGTCGCCTACGAGCAGTACTTC. Translation gives CASRVAGQVAYEQYF.

Of note for this clonotype: A much larger clone differs by one base, so this may be a read error. The rearrangement links TRBV12-3 or TRBV12-4 to TRBJ2-1; D is unresolved. The CDR3 contains 11 residues. Trimming stripped 7 bases from V and 10 bases from J, with 11 bases between. The DNA of the CDR3 is TGTGCCAGCACCCCGGCCCGGGAGCAGTTCTTC. It specifies CASTPAREQFF.

This clonotype was counted ten times or more. V gene TRBV7-3 combines with J gene TRBJ2-3, with D maybe TRBD2 (6 bases). The V and J ends lost 5 bases and 0 bases respectively, with 15 bases between them. Germline V gene sequence: CDR1 SGHTA, CDR2 FQGTGA. The CDR3 sequence is 16 residues long. The DNA for the CDR3 is TGTGCCAGCAGCCGATATTCCGGGACTAGCACAGATACGCAGTATTTT. Amino acid sequence: CASSRYSGTSTDTQYF.

The genes are TRBV4-1 and TRBJ1-2; TRBD1 aligns across 10 bases. Germline V gene lookup returns CDR1 MGHRA and CDR2 YSYEKL. The CDR3 sequence is 18 residues long. Losses at the gene ends were 3 bases for V and 0 bases for J; bases not matched to a gene: 10. In nucleotides, the CDR3 is TGCGCCAGCAGCCATCCCGGGACAGGGGACCTAGCTAACTATGGCTACACCTTC. It specifies CASSHPGTGDLANYGYTF.

This clonotype was picked up a small number of times. The rearrangement uses TRBV20-1 and TRBJ1-2, with D tentatively TRBD1 (5 bases). CDR1 and CDR2 from the germline V gene are DFQATT and SNEGSKA (reference sequence). V was cut by 3 bases and J by 2 bases, with 7 bases left in between. This CDR3 contains 12 residues. The CDR3: CSARQGNYGYTF. The CDR3 DNA sequence: TGCAGTGCTAGGCAGGGAAACTATGGCTACACCTTC.

There are a few counts of this clonotype. The V and J genes are TRBV7-9 and TRBJ2-1, with D possibly matching TRBD2 (5 bases). The CDR3 runs 15 residues. Germline V gene data show CDR1 as SEHNR and CDR2 as FQNEAQ (reference sequence). The V gene lost 2 bases and the J gene lost 4 bases, with 12 bases spanning the gap. The CDR3 loop reads CASSLQPADYNEQFF. The CDR3 region has the DNA TGTGCCAGCAGCTTACAACCAGCGGATTACAATGAGCAGTTCTTC.

The sample holds many counts of this clonotype. The chain carries TRBV7-8 and TRBJ2-2, with D unclear. This CDR3 contains 16 residues. V was pared by 5 bases and J by 6 bases, with 19 bases between. Germline V lookup: CDR1 SGHVS, CDR2 FQNEAQ. CDR3 sequence reads: CASSPHLRGFSGELFF. CDR3 bases: TGTGCCAGCAGCCCCCACCTCCGTGGGTTTTCCGGGGAGCTGTTTTTT.

This clonotype was detected ten times or more. The CDR3 DNA reads TGTGCCAGCAGCCCTCGACAGTCTAAGGAGACCCAGTACTTC. Translating it yields CASSPRQSKETQYF. J is TRBJ2-5 and V is TRBV7-9; D possibly corresponds to TRBD1 (5 bases). The germline V gene encodes CDR1 SEHNR and CDR2 FQNEAQ (reference sequence). V lost 5 bases and J 5 bases, leaving 15 bases between the germline ends. CDR3 size: 14 residues.

This clonotype occurred many times. The CDR3 reads CSVGQGWEQYF. CDR3 nucleotide sequence: TGCAGCGTTGGACAGGGGTGGGAGCAGTACTTC. The V and J genes are TRBV29-1 and TRBJ2-7; 8 positions agree with TRBD1. Looked up from germline, CDR1 is SQVTM and CDR2 is ANQGSEA. The CDR3 spans 11 residues. Trimming removed 4 bases from V and 7 bases from J; junction bases left unmatched: 3.